This T cell receptor (beta chain) was found in a study of cytomegalovirus exposure and HLA in healthy donors. Regarding the study as a whole: In vitro testing confirmed three CMV-associated chains as specific for CMV antigens. Sequencing artifact likely explains a cluster of highly shared sequence variants. A prior analysis recorded that most TCR beta V segments were productive about 87% or about 30% of the time. A later examination showed that TCR association rates differed by HLA locus, with DRB1 most and HLA-C fewest.

Comment on this clone: Its target is not known.

PCR used 60 Vbeta primers and 13 Jbeta primers. Repertoires were generated with immunoSEQ multiplex PCR, while TCRdb's copy carries only in-frame clones and drops some. The sample consists of about 140,000 clones, roughly 65% of them appearing once. This CDR3 is 14 amino acids long. CDR1 is MNHNS and CDR2 is SASEGT in the germline V gene. V was shortened by 4 bases and J by 4 bases, with 8 bases between the two germline ends. The sequence was obtained from a young woman in good health and CMV-seronegative. Sequencing was done on a sample of PBMCs. The V gene is TRBV6-1, the J gene TRBJ2-6; unclear D gene. The CDR3 DNA follows: TGTGCCAGCAGTGTCCAGGCCGGGGCCAACGTCCTGACTTTC. Translated: CASSVQAGANVLTF.